This note documents a single T cell receptor (beta chain) sequence. Antigen specificity is unknown. The data stem from a study of T cells after yellow fever vaccination. TCRdb independently ran MiXCR on the 5' RACE reads; one entry per CDR3 protein. The sample has hundreds of thousands of distinct CDR3 sequences, 9% to 15% seen once. The CDR3 runs 14 residues. Trimming cost V 2 bases and J 4 bases; bases outside gene matches: 5. Germline loops: CDR1 SGHAT, CDR2 FQNNGV. Study-level findings and limits: Clones that expanded after primary vaccination mostly reappeared after the booster (around 96% CD4, 88% CD8).

This sequence joins TRBV11-2 and TRBJ2-7; TRBD2 aligns across 7 bases. Here the sequenced sample was PBMCs, taken on the day of the yellow fever booster vaccination. This clonotype originated in a young man who received the YFV17D yellow fever vaccine. CDR3 nucleotide sequence: TGTGCCAGCAGCTTAATGGGCGGGAGTTACGAGCAGTACTTC. This translates into CASSLMGGSYEQYF.